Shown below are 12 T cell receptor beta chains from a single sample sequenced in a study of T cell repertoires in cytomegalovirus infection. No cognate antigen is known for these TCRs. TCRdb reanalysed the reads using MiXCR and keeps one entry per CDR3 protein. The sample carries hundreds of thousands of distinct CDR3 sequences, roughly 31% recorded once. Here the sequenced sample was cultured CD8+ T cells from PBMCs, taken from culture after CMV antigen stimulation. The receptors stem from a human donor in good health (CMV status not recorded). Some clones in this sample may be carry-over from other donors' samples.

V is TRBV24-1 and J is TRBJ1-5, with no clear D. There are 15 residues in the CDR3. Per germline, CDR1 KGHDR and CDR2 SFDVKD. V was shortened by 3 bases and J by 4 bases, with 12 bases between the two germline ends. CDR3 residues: CATSDSRVRNQPQHF. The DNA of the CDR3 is TGTGCCACCAGTGATAGCCGGGTCCGAAATCAGCCCCAGCATTTT.

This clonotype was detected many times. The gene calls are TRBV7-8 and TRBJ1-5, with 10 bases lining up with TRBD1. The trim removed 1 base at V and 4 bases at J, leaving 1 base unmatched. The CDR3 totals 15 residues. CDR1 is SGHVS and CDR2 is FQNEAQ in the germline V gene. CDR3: CASSLGTGGNQPQHF. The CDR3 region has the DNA TGTGCCAGCAGCTTAGGGACAGGGGGAAATCAGCCCCAGCATTTT.

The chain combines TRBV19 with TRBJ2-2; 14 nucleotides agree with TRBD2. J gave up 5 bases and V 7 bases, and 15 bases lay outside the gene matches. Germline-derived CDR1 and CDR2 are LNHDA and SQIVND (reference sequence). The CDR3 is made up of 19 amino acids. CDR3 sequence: CASTPGRLAGGSWTGELFF. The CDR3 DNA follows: TGTGCCAGTACCCCAGGTCGACTAGCGGGGGGGAGTTGGACCGGGGAGCTGTTTTTT.

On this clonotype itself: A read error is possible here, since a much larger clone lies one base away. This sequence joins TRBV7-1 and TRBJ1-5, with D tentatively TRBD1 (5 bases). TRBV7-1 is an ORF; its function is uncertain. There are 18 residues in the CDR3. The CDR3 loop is CANSSIIWDFNSNQPQHF. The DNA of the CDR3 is TGTGCCAACAGCTCCATAATCTGGGACTTTAATAGCAATCAGCCCCAGCATTTT.

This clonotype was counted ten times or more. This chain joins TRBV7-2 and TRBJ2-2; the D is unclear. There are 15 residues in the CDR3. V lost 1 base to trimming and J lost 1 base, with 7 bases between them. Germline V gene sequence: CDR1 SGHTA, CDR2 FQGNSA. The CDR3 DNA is TGTGCCAGCAGCTTAGTCGGCTTGAACACCGGGGAGCTGTTTTTT. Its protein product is CASSLVGLNTGELFF. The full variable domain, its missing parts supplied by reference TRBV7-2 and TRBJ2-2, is GAGVSQSPSNKVTEKGKDVELRCDPISGHTALYWYRQSLGQGLEFLIYFQGNSAPDKSGLPSDRFSAERTGGSVSTLTIQRTQQEDSAVYLCASSLVGLNTGELFFGEGSRLTVL.

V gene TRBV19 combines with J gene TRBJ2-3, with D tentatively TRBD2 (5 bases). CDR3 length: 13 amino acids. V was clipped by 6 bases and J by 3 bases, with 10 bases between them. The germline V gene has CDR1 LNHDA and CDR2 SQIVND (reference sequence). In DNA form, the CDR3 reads TGTGCCAGTAGCATGGGGAGAACAGATACGCAGTATTTT. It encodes CASSMGRTDTQYF.

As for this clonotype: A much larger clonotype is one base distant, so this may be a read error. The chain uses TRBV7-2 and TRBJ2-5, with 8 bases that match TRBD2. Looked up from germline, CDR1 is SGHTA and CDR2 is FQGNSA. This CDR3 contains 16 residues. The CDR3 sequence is CANSPWTSYPQETQYF. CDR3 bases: TGTGCCAACAGCCCCTGGACTAGCTACCCTCAAGAGACCCAGTACTTC. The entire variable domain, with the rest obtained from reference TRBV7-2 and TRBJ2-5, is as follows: GAGVSQSPSNKVTEKGKDVELRCDPISGHTALYWYRQSLGQGLEFLIYFQGNSAPDKSGLPSDRFSAERTGGSVSTLTIQRTQQEDSAVYLCANSPWTSYPQETQYFGPGTRLLVL.

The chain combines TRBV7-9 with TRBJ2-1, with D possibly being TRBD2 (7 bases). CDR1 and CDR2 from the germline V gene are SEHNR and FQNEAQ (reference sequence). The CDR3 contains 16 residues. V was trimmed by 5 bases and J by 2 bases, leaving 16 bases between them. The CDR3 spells CASSPKGGATYNEQFF. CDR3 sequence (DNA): TGTGCCAGCAGCCCAAAGGGGGGGGCCACCTACAATGAGCAGTTCTTC.

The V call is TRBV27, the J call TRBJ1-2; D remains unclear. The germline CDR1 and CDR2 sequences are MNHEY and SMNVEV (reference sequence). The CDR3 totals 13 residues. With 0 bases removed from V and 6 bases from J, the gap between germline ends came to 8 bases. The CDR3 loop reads CASSLSPVHGYTF. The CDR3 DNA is TGTGCCAGCAGTTTATCCCCGGTCCATGGCTACACCTTC.

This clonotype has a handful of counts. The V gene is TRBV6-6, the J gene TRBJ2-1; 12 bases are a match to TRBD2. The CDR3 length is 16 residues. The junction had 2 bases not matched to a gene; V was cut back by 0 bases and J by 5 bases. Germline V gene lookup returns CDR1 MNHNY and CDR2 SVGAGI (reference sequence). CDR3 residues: CASSYSTSGGNNEQFF. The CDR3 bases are TGTGCCAGCAGTTACTCGACTAGCGGGGGAAACAATGAGCAGTTCTTC.

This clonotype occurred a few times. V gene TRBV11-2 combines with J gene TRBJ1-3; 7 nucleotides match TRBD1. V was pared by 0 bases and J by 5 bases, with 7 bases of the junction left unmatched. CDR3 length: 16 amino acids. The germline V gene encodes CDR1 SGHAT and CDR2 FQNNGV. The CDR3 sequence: CASSLEAGGGRNTIYF. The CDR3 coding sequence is TGTGCCAGCAGCTTAGAGGCAGGGGGAGGACGAAACACCATATATTTT.

The CDR3 nucleotides are TGTGCCAGCAGTTACTACAGGACAACCCTATACGAGCAGTACTTC. It yields the protein CASSYYRTTLYEQYF. The chain has TRBV6-5 and TRBJ2-7, with D possibly TRBD1 on 5 matching bases. V was pared by 1 base and J by 4 bases, with 14 bases between. CDR3 length equals 15 residues. CDR1 is MNHEY, CDR2 SVGAGI, per germline.